Below, 18 T cell receptor beta chains from the same sample are listed, as sequenced in a study of shared clonotypes between healthy human individuals. TCRdb's table, derived via immunoSEQ multiplex PCR, lists solely in-frame clones and lacks some. The table has fewer than 3 million clones, 85% to 95% seen once. The sample was naive CD4+ T cells from PBMCs. The subset is: CD45RA+ positively selected. The receptors derive from a man between 18 and 35 years old in good health. Some clones in this sample may be carry-over from other donors' samples.

Worth noting for this clone: This same CDR3 is encoded by further DNA sequences in the sample. The chain uses TRBV27 and TRBJ1-4; D remains ambiguous. The CDR3 length is 13 residues. V lost 4 bases and J 5 bases, leaving 8 bases between the germline ends. CDR1 MNHEY and CDR2 SMNVEV come from the germline V gene (reference sequence). The CDR3 sequence is CASSSQANEKLFF. CDR3 in DNA: TGTGCCAGCAGTTCTCAGGCGAATGAAAAACTGTTTTTT.

This clone was counted many times. This sequence joins TRBV19 and TRBJ1-5; no clear D gene. The CDR3 has 12 amino acids. Germline V CDR1 and CDR2: LNHDA, SQIVND (reference sequence). Trimming took 9 bases from V and 5 from J, leaving 11 bases between them. CDR3 sequence: CASPRIDQPQHF. As DNA, the CDR3 is TGTGCCAGCCCTCGGATCGATCAGCCCCAGCATTTT.

About this clone: Additional DNA sequences in this sample encode the identical CDR3. J is TRBJ1-5 and V is TRBV18; no definite D call. From germline, CDR1 is KGHSH and CDR2 LQKENI. This CDR3 is built from 14 residues. Trimming cost V 3 bases and J 1 base, with 7 bases left between them. CDR3 sequence reads: CASSPDLSNQPQHF. CDR3 nucleotide sequence: TGTGCCAGCTCACCGGACCTGAGCAATCAGCCCCAGCATTTT.

The chain carries TRBV7-2 and TRBJ2-1, with D tentatively TRBD2 (6 bases). This CDR3 has 15 amino acids. Germline V lookup: CDR1 SGHTA, CDR2 FQGNSA. V was shortened by 8 bases and J by 1 base, with 15 bases between the two germline ends. The CDR3 reads CASSTTGTSYNEQFF. The CDR3 DNA is TGTGCCAGCTCCACAACTGGGACTTCCTACAATGAGCAGTTCTTC.

The V and J genes are TRBV5-1 and TRBJ2-1, with TRBD1 as a possible D gene (5 bases). Germline V lookup: CDR1 SGHRS, CDR2 YFSETQ. The CDR3 consists of 15 residues. V lost 4 bases and J lost 6, with 17 bases in between. The CDR3 protein is CASSRTIPGSNEQFF. CDR3 nucleotides: TGCGCCAGCAGCCGGACCATTCCAGGGTCCAATGAGCAGTTCTTC.

A remark on this clone: Other DNA sequences in this specimen translate into the identical CDR3. This rearrangement joins TRBV7-2 to TRBJ2-1, with no clear D. V was clipped by 2 bases and J by 0 bases, with 8 bases between them. This CDR3 comprises 15 residues. Germline lookup yields CDR1 SGHTA and CDR2 FQGNSA. The CDR3 DNA sequence: TGTGCCAGCAGCTTAACGGGCGGCTCCTACAATGAGCAGTTCTTC. Protein product: CASSLTGGSYNEQFF.

Of note for this clone: Other DNA variants within this sample encode the same CDR3. V usage is TRBV5-1 and J usage is TRBJ1-1; D not resolved. Germline V gene data show CDR1 as SGHRS and CDR2 as YFSETQ. The CDR3 is 14 amino acids. Trimming removed 2 bases at V and 2 bases at J, with 10 bases between. The CDR3: CASSFDGANTEAFF. CDR3 bases: TGCGCCAGCAGCTTTGACGGCGCAAACACTGAAGCTTTCTTT.

The chain recombines TRBV6-6 with TRBJ2-3, with TRBD2 matching 7 bases. CDR3 length equals 15 residues. Germline CDR1 and CDR2: MNHNY and SVGAGI (reference sequence). Trimming at V came to 4 bases and at J to 2 bases, leaving 6 bases not matched to a gene. CDR3 residues: CASSFPGGHTDTQYF. The DNA of the CDR3 is TGTGCCAGCAGTTTTCCGGGAGGCCACACAGATACGCAGTATTTT.

The J gene is TRBJ1-1, the V gene TRBV5-8, with TRBD1 matching 10 bases. The trim removed 2 bases at V and 5 bases at J, leaving 3 bases unmatched. Germline V gives CDR1 SGHTS, CDR2 YDEGEE. CDR3 length equals 14 residues. This CDR3 is CASSFDRGLTEAFF. The CDR3 DNA reads as TGTGCCAGCAGCTTTGACAGGGGGCTAACTGAAGCTTTCTTT.

The chain employs TRBV7-9 and TRBJ2-3; D not certain. V was pared by 3 bases and J by 2 bases, with 9 bases between. This CDR3 has 14 residues. In germline, CDR1 is SEHNR, CDR2 FQNEAQ (reference sequence). CDR3 DNA: TGTGCCAGCAGCTTTGGTCCACACACAGATACGCAGTATTTT. Its translation is CASSFGPHTDTQYF.

The chain combines TRBV7-9 with TRBJ2-1, with D possibly being TRBD1 or TRBD2 (5 bases each). With 11 bases removed from V and 5 bases from J, the gap between germline ends came to 13 bases. CDR3 length: 12 amino acids. The germline CDR1 and CDR2 sequences are SEHNR and FQNEAQ (reference sequence). Here the CDR3 reads CAVGAGHNEQFF. The CDR3 DNA follows: TGTGCCGTCGGGGCAGGACACAATGAGCAGTTCTTC.

V gene TRBV10-3 combines with J gene TRBJ2-2; 8 positions match TRBD1. V lost 10 bases and J lost 9; bases outside the gene matches: 7. The CDR3 runs 12 residues. CDR1 ENHRY and CDR2 SYGVKD come from the germline V gene. Here the CDR3 reads CASGQGGRELFF. The CDR3 DNA reads as TGTGCCAGCGGACAGGGCGGGAGGGAGCTGTTTTTT.

The rearrangement uses TRBV28 and TRBJ1-5, with 7 bases identical to TRBD1. The germline CDR1 and CDR2 sequences are MDHEN and SYDVKM. This CDR3 region has 14 residues. V lost 8 bases to trimming and J lost 5 bases; unmatched junction nucleotides: 9. The chain's CDR3 is CASLTTGNDQPQHF. CDR3 in DNA: TGTGCCAGCTTAACGACAGGGAATGATCAGCCCCAGCATTTT. The whole variable domain, remainder taken from reference TRBV28 and TRBJ1-5, is DVKVTQSSRYLVKRTGEKVFLECVQDMDHENMFWYRQDPGLGLRLIYFSYDVKMKEKGDIPEGYSVSREKKERFSLILESASTNQTSMYLCASLTTGNDQPQHFGDGTRLSIL.

The V gene is TRBV6-6, the J gene TRBJ2-7; 7 bases line up with TRBD1. Germline CDR1 reads MNHNY; CDR2 reads SVGAGI (reference sequence). This CDR3 has 13 amino acids. The junction had 6 bases not matched to a gene; V was cut back by 5 bases and J by 5 bases. The CDR3 DNA reads as TGTGCCAGCAGTACGATACAGGGGAACGAGCAGTACTTC. Its translation: CASSTIQGNEQYF.

This clone was seen once. The CDR3 sequence is CASSLAGGYQETQYF. CDR3 DNA sequence: TGTGCCAGCAGCTTAGCAGGGGGGTACCAAGAGACCCAGTACTTC. The chain is built from TRBV7-3 and TRBJ2-5; perhaps TRBD1 as D (7 bases). The CDR3 loop spans 15 amino acids. The germline gives CDR1 SGHTA, CDR2 FQGTGA. V was pared by 2 bases and J by 0 bases, with 10 bases between.

This rearrangement joins TRBV28 to TRBJ1-1; D is undetermined. This CDR3 has 15 amino acids. The germline V gene encodes CDR1 MDHEN and CDR2 SYDVKM. Trimming removed 1 base from V and 0 bases from J, with 9 bases in between. In DNA, the CDR3 is TGTGCCAGCAGTTTATTGGTTTTGATGAACACTGAAGCTTTCTTT. It codes for CASSLLVLMNTEAFF.

This clone showed up just once. The genes are TRBV5-1 and TRBJ2-1; 8 bases are shared with TRBD2. The V and J ends lost 2 bases and 10 bases, in that order; junction bases with no gene match: 5. The CDR3 runs to 13 residues. Germline loops: CDR1 SGHRS, CDR2 YFSETQ. The CDR3 is CASSFGTRGEQFF. DNA for the CDR3: TGCGCCAGCAGCTTCGGGACTAGAGGCGAGCAGTTCTTC.

V gene TRBV18 combines with J gene TRBJ1-4; D unresolved. The V and J ends lost 0 bases and 3 bases respectively, with 8 bases between them. CDR3 length: 15 residues. Germline V CDR1 and CDR2: KGHSH, LQKENI. For the CDR3, the DNA is TGTGCCAGCTCACCACCGTTCCCACCTAATGAAAAACTGTTTTTT. This codes for CASSPPFPPNEKLFF.